The source of this T cell receptor (beta chain) is a study of blood T cell repertoires in COVID-19. Study overall: The study drew acute and convalescent COVID-19 samples from the United States, Italy and Spain. Sources were T cells, B-cell-depleted T cells, or PBMCs; the material itself was cDNA or gDNA.

Under the authors' procedure: Using reference gene primer amplification, nucleated cell counts were estimated. The assay was immunoSEQ multiplex PCR, and TCRdb's table has in-frame clones only and misses some. V and J calls and clone size are those listed in that table; D and trimming were worked out from the DNA. Of under 250,000 clones listed, 65% to 85% were seen once; the top ten hold approximately 9%. Germline V gene sequence: CDR1 MNHEY, CDR2 SVGAGI. The CDR3 runs 13 residues. Between the trimmed V and J ends, which lost 8 bases and 7 bases, there was a span of 18 bases. The rearrangement links TRBV6-5 to TRBJ2-7; D is possibly TRBD1 (6 bases). The TCR originated in a man between 40 and 49 years old with active or convalescent COVID-19. The sample taken for sequencing was peripheral blood. The CDR3 DNA reads as TGTGCCAGCTCCCGACAGGACTCCAGGGAGCAGTACTTC. Translating gives CASSRQDSREQYF.